Presented here are 24 T cell receptor beta chains from one specimen sequenced in a study of OX40 agonist ivuxolimab in advanced cancers. Only in-frame clones appear in the TCRdb table, and some are missing; sequencing was by immunoSEQ multiplex PCR. The data show fewer than 45,000 clones, with 87% seen just once and around 35% held by the top ten. The sample here was CD4+ or CD8+ T cells sorted from blood, taken in a trial of the OX40 agonist ivuxolimab. The receptor set was obtained from an adult with an advanced solid tumor such as melanoma, head and neck, liver or kidney cancer.

This chain joins TRBV18 and TRBJ1-4; possibly TRBD1 for D (6 bases). CDR1 is KGHSH and CDR2 is LQKENI in the germline V gene. The CDR3 has 14 amino acids. V was pared by 3 bases and J by 8 bases, with 13 bases between. The CDR3 nucleotides are TGTGCCAGCTCACCGGGCGGGGGGCGAGAAAAACTGTTTTTT. This codes for CASSPGGGREKLFF.

This rearrangement joins TRBV4-1 to TRBJ2-7, with 9 bases lining up with TRBD2. The CDR3 is 15 residues long. Germline CDR1 reads MGHRA; CDR2 reads YSYEKL. The V and J ends lost 4 bases and 0 bases, in that order; junction bases with no gene match: 4. CDR3 region: CASSPAGGYSYEQYF. CDR3 in DNA: TGCGCCAGCAGCCCTGCGGGGGGGTACTCCTACGAGCAGTACTTC.

The chain recombines TRBV9 with TRBJ2-7; 8 bases agree with TRBD1. The CDR3 runs 14 residues. The germline gives CDR1 SGDLS, CDR2 YYNGEE. V trimming: 3 bases; J trimming: 5 bases; junction bases outside the gene matches: 7. This CDR3 reads CASSASGQVDEQYF. Written as DNA, the CDR3 is TGTGCCAGCAGCGCTTCGGGACAGGTGGACGAGCAGTACTTC.

The chain joins TRBV7-9 to TRBJ2-5; TRBD2 is a possible D gene (5 bases). The CDR3 has 14 amino acids. CDR1 SEHNR and CDR2 FQNEAQ come from the germline V gene (reference sequence). The germline V and J ends were trimmed by 4 bases and 11 bases, with 20 bases remaining between them. The CDR3 DNA sequence: TGTGCCAGCAGCTCACTTCCCACCCCGTGGGAGCAGTACTTC. It translates to CASSSLPTPWEQYF.

This clone came up once. The rearrangement joins TRBV4-1 to TRBJ2-7; 10 bases align to TRBD1. Germline-derived CDR1 and CDR2 are MGHRA and YSYEKL. This CDR3 is built from 15 residues. After removal of 2 bases from V and 6 bases from J, the junction contained 7 bases not matched to a gene. The CDR3 sequence: CASSQPRDRGGEQYF. CDR3 bases: TGCGCCAGCAGCCAACCCCGGGACAGGGGAGGCGAGCAGTACTTC.

This sequence joins TRBV5-4 and TRBJ2-3; either TRBD1 or TRBD2 may fit D (5 bases each). Germline V gives CDR1 SGHNT, CDR2 YYREEE (reference sequence). Trimming left V 3 bases short and J 3 bases short, with 14 bases between. The CDR3 consists of 15 residues. The CDR3 here is CASSYGTGSTDTQYF. The DNA for the CDR3 is TGTGCCAGCAGCTACGGGACCGGGTCGACAGATACGCAGTATTTT.

The rearrangement joins TRBV9 to TRBJ2-5; D could derive from TRBD1 or TRBD2 (5 bases each). Trimming took off 0 bases at V and 0 bases at J, with 9 bases between the two ends. Germline V gene data show CDR1 as SGDLS and CDR2 as YYNGEE. The CDR3 covers 15 residues. The CDR3 coding sequence is TGTGCCAGCAGCGTAGCGGGGCAGTACCAAGAGACCCAGTACTTC. It translates to CASSVAGQYQETQYF.

The chain uses TRBV27 and TRBJ2-1, with 8 bases identical to TRBD1. Unmatched junction bases numbered 4, after V lost 6 bases and J lost 3 bases. The CDR3 loop spans 14 amino acids. CDR1 MNHEY and CDR2 SMNVEV come from the germline V gene (reference sequence). Here the CDR3 DNA reads TGTGCCAGCAGCAAGGACAGGGTCTACAATGAGCAGTTCTTC. Protein product: CASSKDRVYNEQFF.

This rearrangement joins TRBV7-3 to TRBJ1-1; no clear D. Trimming pared 5 bases from V and 2 bases from J, leaving 9 bases between. The CDR3 has 13 residues. Germline CDR1 is SGHTA and CDR2 is FQGTGA. This chain's CDR3 is CASSPRANTEAFF. The CDR3 nucleotides are TGTGCCAGCAGCCCAAGGGCTAACACTGAAGCTTTCTTT.

In regard to this clone: The junction does not match germline at one end; this may be a read error. This rearrangement joins TRBV6-1 to TRBJ1-6; 9 positions agree with TRBD1. Looked up from germline, CDR1 is MNHNS and CDR2 is SASEGT. The length of the CDR3 is 17 residues. The CDR3 DNA reads TGTGCCAGCAGTGAACGCGGGATACAGGGGGCTAATCCACCCCTCCACTTT. This codes for CASSERGIQGANPPLHF.

The chain employs TRBV6-4 and TRBJ2-7; D may be TRBD1 (6 bases). Trimming took 6 bases from V and 0 from J, leaving 12 bases between them. The length of the CDR3 is 14 residues. CDR1 is MRHNA and CDR2 is SNTAGT in the germline V gene. DNA for the CDR3: TGTGCCAGCAGCCGGACAGTCTCCTCCTACGAGCAGTACTTC. It translates to CASSRTVSSYEQYF.

J is TRBJ2-7 and V is TRBV11-2; a weak D match, TRBD1 (6 bases). The germline V gene encodes CDR1 SGHAT and CDR2 FQNNGV. The CDR3 is made up of 15 amino acids. Trimming took off 4 bases at V and 6 bases at J, with 19 bases between the two ends. The CDR3 loop is CASSSRQALIGEQYF. The CDR3, as DNA: TGTGCCAGCAGCTCGAGACAGGCCCTCATAGGCGAGCAGTACTTC.

The chain employs TRBV7-9 and TRBJ1-6; weak D call: TRBD1 (5 bases). Germline CDR1 reads SEHNR; CDR2 reads FQNEAQ (reference sequence). V lost 6 bases and J 7 bases, leaving 13 bases between the germline ends. There are 14 residues in the CDR3. The CDR3 protein is CASRLGRDNSPLHF. The CDR3 region has the DNA TGTGCCAGCAGGTTGGGACGGGACAATTCACCCCTCCACTTT.

This clone was detected only once. The V call is TRBV28, the J call TRBJ1-1, with a weak D call TRBD1 (5 bases). This CDR3 spans 12 amino acids. Germline CDR1 reads MDHEN; CDR2 reads SYDVKM. The V end lost 8 bases, the J end lost 7 bases, and 14 bases lay between the germline ends. CDR3 bases: TGTGCCAGCGGGGGGTCTACGTATGAAGCTTTCTTT. It is translated as CASGGSTYEAFF.

V gene TRBV18 combines with J gene TRBJ2-1; 7 bases agree with TRBD1. After removal of 1 base from V and 0 bases from J, the junction contained 9 bases not matched to a gene. The CDR3 contains 18 residues. Germline-derived CDR1 and CDR2 are KGHSH and LQKENI. The CDR3 spells CASSPRQRAGGSYNEQFF. The CDR3 region has the DNA TGTGCCAGCTCACCACGACAGCGAGCAGGGGGCTCCTACAATGAGCAGTTCTTC.

The chain links TRBV5-6 to TRBJ2-3; 7 bases agree with TRBD2. CDR1 and CDR2 from the germline V gene are SGHDT and YYEEEE. The CDR3 runs to 15 residues. J was trimmed by 4 bases and V by 2 bases; bases with no gene match: 7. The chain's CDR3 is CASSFRAGKPDTQYF. The CDR3 region has the DNA TGTGCCAGCAGCTTTCGAGCGGGGAAGCCAGATACGCAGTATTTT. Filled out from reference TRBV5-6 and TRBJ2-3, the complete variable domain reads DAGVTQSPTHLIKTRGQQVTLRCSPKSGHDTVSWYQQALGQGPQFIFQYYEEEERQRGNFPDRFSGHQFPNYSSELNVNALLLGDSALYLCASSFRAGKPDTQYFGPGTRLTVL.

The chain couples TRBV6-4 to TRBJ2-7, with TRBD2 matching 10 bases. V lost 6 bases and J lost 5; bases outside the gene matches: 7. The CDR3 spans 14 residues. Germline V gene data show CDR1 as MRHNA and CDR2 as SNTAGT. DNA of the CDR3: TGTGCCAGCAGGACCGGGACTAGCGACCACGAGCAGTACTTC. Protein: CASRTGTSDHEQYF.

The J gene is TRBJ1-1, the V gene TRBV5-8; TRBD1 matches at 7 bases. V gave up 3 bases and J gave up 5 bases; unmatched junction bases: 10. This CDR3 spans 15 amino acids. Germline values: CDR1 SGHTS, CDR2 YDEGEE. CDR3 region: CASSSLRQGPTEAFF. In DNA, the CDR3 is TGTGCCAGCAGCTCCCTCCGACAGGGTCCGACTGAAGCTTTCTTT.

This clone is a singleton in its sample. The chain links TRBV6-4 to TRBJ2-6, with D maybe TRBD1 (6 bases). This CDR3 comprises 15 residues. V was pared by 5 bases and J by 1 base, with 9 bases between. Germline V lookup: CDR1 MRHNA, CDR2 SNTAGT. The chain's CDR3 is CASSLTGSGANVLTF. CDR3 nucleotide sequence: TGTGCCAGCAGTTTAACAGGGTCTGGGGCCAACGTCCTGACTTTC.

V and J are TRBV6-1 and TRBJ2-5, with TRBD1 matching over 8 bases. The ends lost 10 bases at V and 2 bases at J; junction bases unmatched: 12. The CDR3 length is 15 residues. Germline values: CDR1 MNHNS, CDR2 SASEGT. The CDR3 spells CATSRQGPSQETQYF. The CDR3 DNA reads as TGTGCCACCTCTCGACAGGGGCCTTCTCAAGAGACCCAGTACTTC.

This clone was detected once. The chain recombines TRBV28 with TRBJ2-7; 8 bases agree with TRBD1. Looked up from germline, CDR1 is MDHEN and CDR2 is SYDVKM. CDR3 length: 16 amino acids. Trimming at V came to 3 bases and at J to 3 bases, leaving 10 bases not matched to a gene. The CDR3 bases are TGTGCCAGCAGTTTCTACTACGAAACAGGGGGCTACGAGCAGTACTTC. Residues: CASSFYYETGGYEQYF.

A few counts support this clone. The V gene is TRBV28, the J gene TRBJ1-6; 7 bases are a match to TRBD1. J lost 8 bases, V lost 1 base, and 17 bases had no gene match. The CDR3 length is 19 residues. Germline CDR1 reads MDHEN; CDR2 reads SYDVKM. The CDR3 nucleotides are TGTGCCAGCAGTTTATCGACAGGGTTGGGGAGTGCTTTCGATTCACCCCTCCACTTT. Amino acid sequence: CASSLSTGLGSAFDSPLHF.

V usage is TRBV6-6 and J usage is TRBJ2-7; a weak D match, TRBD2 (7 bases). Trimming took 0 bases from V and 0 from J, leaving 9 bases between them. The CDR3 has 15 amino acids. CDR1 is MNHNY, CDR2 SVGAGI, per germline (reference sequence). The CDR3 DNA reads as TGTGCCAGCAGTTACTCGGGGGGGCCCTCCTACGAGCAGTACTTC. Encoded protein: CASSYSGGPSYEQYF.

This chain uses TRBV5-6 with TRBJ2-5; D possibly corresponds to TRBD2 (6 bases). Trimming left V 0 bases short and J 5 bases short, with 20 bases between. CDR3 length equals 17 residues. From germline, CDR1 is SGHDT and CDR2 YYEEEE. As DNA, the CDR3 is TGTGCCAGCAGCTTGGCTAGGGACTGGCAAACGGGGGAGACCCAGTACTTC. This encodes CASSLARDWQTGETQYF. Together with reference TRBV5-6 and TRBJ2-5, the CDR3 gives the full variable domain: DAGVTQSPTHLIKTRGQQVTLRCSPKSGHDTVSWYQQALGQGPQFIFQYYEEEERQRGNFPDRFSGHQFPNYSSELNVNALLLGDSALYLCASSLARDWQTGETQYFGPGTRLLVL.